The T cell receptor beta chain under discussion was sequenced for a study of T cells in Graves' hyperthyroidism and ophthalmopathy. The CDR3 runs 17 residues. Trimming cost V 4 bases and J 4 bases; bases outside gene matches: 13. The germline V gene has CDR1 SGDLS and CDR2 YYNGEE. Using RNA transcripts as the source, TCR beta CDR3 regions were amplified. Primed by the HTBI set, a first-round RT-PCR was run on the TCR CDR3. TCRdb reprocessed the multiplex PCR reads with MiXCR, giving one entry per CDR3 protein. The table lists around 500,000 distinct CDR3 sequences, approximately 16% of them singletons.

The chain is built from TRBV9 and TRBJ2-3, with 9 bases matching TRBD2. The sequencing input was blood. The clonotype comes from a woman in her 30s with Graves' ophthalmopathy. CDR3 amino acids: CASSPKWVAGDSDTQYF. The CDR3 DNA reads TGTGCCAGCAGCCCGAAATGGGTAGCGGGAGACTCAGATACGCAGTATTTT.